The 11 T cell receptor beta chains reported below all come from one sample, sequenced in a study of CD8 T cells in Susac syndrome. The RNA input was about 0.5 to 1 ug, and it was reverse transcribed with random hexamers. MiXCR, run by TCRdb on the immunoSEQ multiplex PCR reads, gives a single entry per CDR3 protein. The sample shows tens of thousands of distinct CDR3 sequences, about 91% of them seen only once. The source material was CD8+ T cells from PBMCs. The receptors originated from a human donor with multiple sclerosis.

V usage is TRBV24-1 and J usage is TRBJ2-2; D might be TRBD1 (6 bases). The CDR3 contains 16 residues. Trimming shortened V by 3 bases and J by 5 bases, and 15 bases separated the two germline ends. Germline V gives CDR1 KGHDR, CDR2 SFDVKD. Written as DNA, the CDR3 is TGTGCCACCAGTGATACGCAACAGGGTTGGACCGGGGAGCTGTTTTTT. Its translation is CATSDTQQGWTGELFF.

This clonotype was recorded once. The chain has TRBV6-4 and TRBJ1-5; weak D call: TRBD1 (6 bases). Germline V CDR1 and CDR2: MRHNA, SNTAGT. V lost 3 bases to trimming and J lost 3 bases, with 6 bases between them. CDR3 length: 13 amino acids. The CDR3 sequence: CASSEGANQPQHF. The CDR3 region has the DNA TGTGCCAGCAGTGAGGGGGCCAATCAGCCCCAGCATTTT.

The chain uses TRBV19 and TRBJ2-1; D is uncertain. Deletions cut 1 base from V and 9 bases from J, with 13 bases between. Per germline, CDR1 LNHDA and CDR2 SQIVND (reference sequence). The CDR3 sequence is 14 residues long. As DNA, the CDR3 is TGTGCCAGTAGTATAGGAGGCCAAGTGGGTGAGCAGTTCTTC. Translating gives CASSIGGQVGEQFF.

CDR3 amino acids: CASSLGTATNEKLFF. As DNA, the CDR3 is TGCGCCAGCAGCCTCGGGACAGCAACTAATGAAAAACTGTTTTTT. This chain connects TRBV4-3 to TRBJ1-4, with TRBD1 identical over 7 bases. CDR3 length: 15 amino acids. The trim removed 4 bases at V and 0 bases at J, leaving 2 bases unmatched. Germline V gene data show CDR1 as LGHNA and CDR2 as YSLEER.

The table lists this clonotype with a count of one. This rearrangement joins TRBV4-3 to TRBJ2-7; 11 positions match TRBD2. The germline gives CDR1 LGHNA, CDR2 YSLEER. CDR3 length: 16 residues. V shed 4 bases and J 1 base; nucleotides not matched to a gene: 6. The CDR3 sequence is CASSPSGTSGSYEQYF. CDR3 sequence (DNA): TGCGCCAGCAGCCCATCCGGGACTAGCGGATCCTACGAGCAGTACTTC.

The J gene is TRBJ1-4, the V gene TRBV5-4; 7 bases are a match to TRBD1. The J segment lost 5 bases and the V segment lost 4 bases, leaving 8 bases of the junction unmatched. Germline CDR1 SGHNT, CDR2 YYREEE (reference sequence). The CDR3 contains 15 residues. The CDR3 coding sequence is TGTGCCAGCAGCGCAAACAGGGGACAAAATGAAAAACTGTTTTTT. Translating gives CASSANRGQNEKLFF.

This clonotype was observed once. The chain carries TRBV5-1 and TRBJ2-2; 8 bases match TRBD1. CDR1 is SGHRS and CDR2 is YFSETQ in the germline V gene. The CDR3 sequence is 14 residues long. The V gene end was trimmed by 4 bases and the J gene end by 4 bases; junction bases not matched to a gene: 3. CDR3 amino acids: CASSRGQGTGELFF. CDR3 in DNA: TGCGCCAGCAGCCGCGGACAGGGCACCGGGGAGCTGTTTTTT. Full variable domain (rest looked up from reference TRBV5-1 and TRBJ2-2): KAGVTQTPRYLIKTRGQQVTLSCSPISGHRSVSWYQQTPGQGLQFLFEYFSETQRNKGNFPGRFSGRQFSNSRSEMNVSTLELGDSALYLCASSRGQGTGELFFGEGSRLTVL.

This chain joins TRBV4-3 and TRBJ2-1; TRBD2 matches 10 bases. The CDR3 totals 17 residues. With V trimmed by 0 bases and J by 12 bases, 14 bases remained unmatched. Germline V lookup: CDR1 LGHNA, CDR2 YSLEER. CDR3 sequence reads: CASSQDRASGSPTGQFF. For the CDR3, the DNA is TGCGCCAGCAGCCAAGATCGGGCTAGCGGGAGTCCCACCGGGCAGTTCTTC.

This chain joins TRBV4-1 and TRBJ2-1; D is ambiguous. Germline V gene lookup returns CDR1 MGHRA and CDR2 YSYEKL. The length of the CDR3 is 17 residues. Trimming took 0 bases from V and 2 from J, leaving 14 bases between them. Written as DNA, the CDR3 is TGCGCCAGCAGCCAAGATTTAGGTGTAGGCGCCTACAATGAGCAGTTCTTC. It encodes CASSQDLGVGAYNEQFF.

The CDR3 loop reads CATSDSWRGHYNEQFF. The CDR3 DNA is TGTGCCACCAGTGATTCATGGCGGGGACACTACAATGAGCAGTTCTTC. The rearrangement joins TRBV24-1 to TRBJ2-1; D may be TRBD1 or TRBD2 (6 bases each). Trimming removed 2 bases from V and 3 bases from J, with 13 bases in between. CDR3 length: 16 amino acids. From germline, CDR1 is KGHDR and CDR2 SFDVKD.

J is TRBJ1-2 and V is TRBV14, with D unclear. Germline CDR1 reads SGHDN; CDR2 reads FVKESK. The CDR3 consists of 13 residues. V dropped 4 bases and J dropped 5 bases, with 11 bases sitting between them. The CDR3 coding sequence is TGTGCCAGCAGCCTGGGTGAATTTTATGGCTACACCTTC. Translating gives CASSLGEFYGYTF.